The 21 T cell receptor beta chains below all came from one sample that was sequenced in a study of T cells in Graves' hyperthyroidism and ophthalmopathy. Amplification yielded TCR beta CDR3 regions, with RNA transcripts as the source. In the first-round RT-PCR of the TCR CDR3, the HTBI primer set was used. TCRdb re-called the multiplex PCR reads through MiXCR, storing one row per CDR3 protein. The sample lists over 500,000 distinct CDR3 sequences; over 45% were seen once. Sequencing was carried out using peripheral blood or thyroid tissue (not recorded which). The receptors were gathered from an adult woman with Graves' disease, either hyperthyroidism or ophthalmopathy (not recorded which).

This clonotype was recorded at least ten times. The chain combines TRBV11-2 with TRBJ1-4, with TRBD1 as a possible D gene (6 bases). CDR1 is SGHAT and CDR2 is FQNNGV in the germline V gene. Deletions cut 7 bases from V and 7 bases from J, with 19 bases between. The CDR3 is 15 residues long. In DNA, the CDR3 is TGTGCCAGCACCCTTAGTGGAGGGGGAGCTGAAAAACTGTTTTTT. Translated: CASTLSGGGAEKLFF.

CDR3 DNA: TGCAGCGTTGAAGGGGGAACAGGGGAAGCTTTCTTT. This translates into CSVEGGTGEAFF. The V call is TRBV29-1, the J call TRBJ1-1; the D gene is possibly TRBD1 (6 bases). This CDR3 contains 12 residues. The germline V gene has CDR1 SQVTM and CDR2 ANQGSEA. The ends were cut back, 1 base at V and 8 bases at J, with 11 bases in the middle.

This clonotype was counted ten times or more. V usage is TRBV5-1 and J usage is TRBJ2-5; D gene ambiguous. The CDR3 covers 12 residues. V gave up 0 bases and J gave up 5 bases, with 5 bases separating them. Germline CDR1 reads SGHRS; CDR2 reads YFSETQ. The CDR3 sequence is CASSLGVETQYF. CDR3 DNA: TGCGCCAGCAGCTTGGGCGTTGAGACCCAGTACTTC. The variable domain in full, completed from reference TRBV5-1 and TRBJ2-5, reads KAGVTQTPRYLIKTRGQQVTLSCSPISGHRSVSWYQQTPGQGLQFLFEYFSETQRNKGNFPGRFSGRQFSNSRSEMNVSTLELGDSALYLCASSLGVETQYFGPGTRLLVL.

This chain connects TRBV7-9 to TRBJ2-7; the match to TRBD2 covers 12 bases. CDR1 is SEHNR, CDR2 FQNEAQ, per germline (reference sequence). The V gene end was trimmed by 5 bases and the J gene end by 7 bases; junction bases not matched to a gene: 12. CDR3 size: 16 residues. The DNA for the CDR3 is TGTGCCAGCAGCCCCCCTAGCGGGAGGGCCCTCGGGGAGCAGTACTTC. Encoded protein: CASSPPSGRALGEQYF. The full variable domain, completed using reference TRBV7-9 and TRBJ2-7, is DTGVSQNPRHKITKRGQNVTFRCDPISEHNRLYWYRQTLGQGPEFLTYFQNEAQLEKSRLLSDRFSAERPKGSFSTLEIQRTEQGDSAMYLCASSPPSGRALGEQYFGPGTRLTVT.

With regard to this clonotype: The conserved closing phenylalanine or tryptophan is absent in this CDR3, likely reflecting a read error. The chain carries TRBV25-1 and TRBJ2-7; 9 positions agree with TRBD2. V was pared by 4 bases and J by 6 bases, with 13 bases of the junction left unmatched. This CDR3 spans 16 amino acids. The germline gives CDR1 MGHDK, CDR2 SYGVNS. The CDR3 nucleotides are TGTGCCAGCAGTGGCCCCAGGGGCGGGAGGGCAGCCGAGCAGTACATC. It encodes CASSGPRGGRAAEQYI.

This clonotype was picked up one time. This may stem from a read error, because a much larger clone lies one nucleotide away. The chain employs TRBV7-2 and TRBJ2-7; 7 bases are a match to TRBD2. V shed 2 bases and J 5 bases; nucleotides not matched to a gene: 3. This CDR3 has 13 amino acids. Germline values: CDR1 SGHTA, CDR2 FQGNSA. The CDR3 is CASSLTREDEQYF. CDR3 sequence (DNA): TGTGCCAGCAGCTTAACTCGGGAGGACGAGCAGTACTTC.

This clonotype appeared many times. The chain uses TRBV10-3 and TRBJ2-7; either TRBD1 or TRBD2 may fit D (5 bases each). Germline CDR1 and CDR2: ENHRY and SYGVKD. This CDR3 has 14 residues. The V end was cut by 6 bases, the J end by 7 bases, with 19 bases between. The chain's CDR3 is CAISPGTPNGEQYF. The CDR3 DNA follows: TGTGCCATCAGCCCCGGGACCCCGAACGGGGAGCAGTACTTC.

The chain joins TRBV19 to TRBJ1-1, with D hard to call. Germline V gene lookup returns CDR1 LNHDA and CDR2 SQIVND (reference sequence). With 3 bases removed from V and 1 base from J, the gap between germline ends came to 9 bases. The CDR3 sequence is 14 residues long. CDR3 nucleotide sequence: TGTGCCAGTAGTATGAGGGCTTGGAACACTGAAGCTTTCTTT. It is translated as CASSMRAWNTEAFF.

CDR3 DNA sequence: TGCGCCAGCAGCTTGGGGCAGACAACCCAAGAGACCCAGTACTTC. Its protein product is CASSLGQTTQETQYF. The chain joins TRBV5-1 to TRBJ2-5; D remains unclear. V lost 0 bases, J lost 1 base, and 10 bases lay in between. CDR1 is SGHRS and CDR2 is YFSETQ in the germline V gene. The CDR3 loop spans 15 amino acids.

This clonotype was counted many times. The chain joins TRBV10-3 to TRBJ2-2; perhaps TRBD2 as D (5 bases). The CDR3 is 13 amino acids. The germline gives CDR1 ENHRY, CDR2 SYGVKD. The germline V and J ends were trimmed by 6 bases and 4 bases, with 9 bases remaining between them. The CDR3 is CAIRPDSTGELFF. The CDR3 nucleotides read TGTGCCATCAGGCCGGACTCCACCGGGGAGCTGTTTTTT.

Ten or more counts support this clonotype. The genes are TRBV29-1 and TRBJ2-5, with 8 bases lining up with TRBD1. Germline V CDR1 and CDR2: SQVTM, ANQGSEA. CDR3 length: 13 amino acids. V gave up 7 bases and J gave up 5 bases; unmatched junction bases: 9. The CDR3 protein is CSGYRGSEETQYF. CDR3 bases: TGCAGCGGCTACAGGGGGTCTGAGGAGACCCAGTACTTC. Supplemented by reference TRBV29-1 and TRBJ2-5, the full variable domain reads SAVISQKPSRDICQRGTSLTIQCQVDSQVTMMFWYRQQPGQSLTLIATANQGSEATYESGFVIDKFPISRPNLTFSTLTVSNMSPEDSSIYLCSGYRGSEETQYFGPGTRLLVL.

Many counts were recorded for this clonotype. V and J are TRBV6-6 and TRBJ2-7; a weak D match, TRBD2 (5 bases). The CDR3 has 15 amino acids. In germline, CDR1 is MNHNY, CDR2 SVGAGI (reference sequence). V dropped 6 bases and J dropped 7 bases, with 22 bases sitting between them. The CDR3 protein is CASSPRAPRPPEQYF. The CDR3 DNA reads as TGTGCCAGCAGCCCGAGGGCCCCCCGCCCGCCGGAGCAGTACTTC.

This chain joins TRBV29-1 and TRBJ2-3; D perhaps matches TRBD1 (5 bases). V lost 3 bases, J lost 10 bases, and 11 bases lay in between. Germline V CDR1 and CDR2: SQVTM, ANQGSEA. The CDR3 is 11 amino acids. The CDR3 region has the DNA TGCAGCGTTGATATAGGGGATGCGCAGTATTTT. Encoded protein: CSVDIGDAQYF.

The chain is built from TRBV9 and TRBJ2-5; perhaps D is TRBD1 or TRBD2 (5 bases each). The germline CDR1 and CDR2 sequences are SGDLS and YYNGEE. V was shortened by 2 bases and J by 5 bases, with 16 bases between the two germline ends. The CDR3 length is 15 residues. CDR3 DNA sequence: TGTGCCAGCAGCGTGACCGGGACCACGGGCGAGACCCAGTACTTC. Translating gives CASSVTGTTGETQYF.

The CDR3 DNA follows: TGCAGCGTTGGCGGACAGGGGGCCCACAATGAGCAGTTCTTC. Its translation is CSVGGQGAHNEQFF. The V and J genes are TRBV29-1 and TRBJ2-1; TRBD1 matches 11 bases. Trimming removed 4 bases from V and 5 bases from J; junction bases left unmatched: 4. This CDR3 is 14 amino acids long. The V gene's germline CDR1 is SQVTM and CDR2 ANQGSEA.

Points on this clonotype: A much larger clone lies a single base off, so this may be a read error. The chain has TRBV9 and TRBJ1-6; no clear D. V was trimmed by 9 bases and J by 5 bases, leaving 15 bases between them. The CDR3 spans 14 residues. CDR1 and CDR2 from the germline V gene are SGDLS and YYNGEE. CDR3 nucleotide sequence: TGTGCCAACGGCCAGGCGGCAGATAATTCACCCCTCCACTTT. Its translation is CANGQAADNSPLHF.

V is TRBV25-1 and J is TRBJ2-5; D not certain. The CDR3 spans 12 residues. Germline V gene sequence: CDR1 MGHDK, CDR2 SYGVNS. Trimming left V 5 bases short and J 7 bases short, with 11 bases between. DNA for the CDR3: TGTGCCAGCAGTTACTCCGTGGGGACCCAGTACTTC. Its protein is CASSYSVGTQYF. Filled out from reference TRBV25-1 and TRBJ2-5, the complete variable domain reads EADIYQTPRYLVIGTGKKITLECSQTMGHDKMYWYQQDPGMELHLIHYSYGVNSTEKGDLSSESTVSRIRTEHFPLTLESARPSHTSQYLCASSYSVGTQYFGPGTRLLVL.

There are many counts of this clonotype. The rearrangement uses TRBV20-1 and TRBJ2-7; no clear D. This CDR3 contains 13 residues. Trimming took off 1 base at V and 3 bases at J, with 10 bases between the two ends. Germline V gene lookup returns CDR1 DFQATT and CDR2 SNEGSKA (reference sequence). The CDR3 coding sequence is TGCAGTGCTAGAGCGGGCGGCCGCTACGAGCAGTACTTC. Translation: CSARAGGRYEQYF.

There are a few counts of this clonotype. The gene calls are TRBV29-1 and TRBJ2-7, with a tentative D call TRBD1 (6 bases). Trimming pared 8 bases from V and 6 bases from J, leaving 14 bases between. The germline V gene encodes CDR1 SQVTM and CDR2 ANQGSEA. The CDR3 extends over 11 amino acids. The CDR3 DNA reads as TGCAGCTTTATTAGAGGGGGCGAGCAGTACTTC. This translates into CSFIRGGEQYF.

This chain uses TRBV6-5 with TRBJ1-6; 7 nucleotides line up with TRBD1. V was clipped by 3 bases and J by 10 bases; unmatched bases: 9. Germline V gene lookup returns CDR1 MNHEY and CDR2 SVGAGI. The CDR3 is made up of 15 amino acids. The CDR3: CASSYSRTGESPLHF. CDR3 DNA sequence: TGTGCCAGCAGTTATTCGCGGACAGGCGAATCACCCCTCCACTTT.

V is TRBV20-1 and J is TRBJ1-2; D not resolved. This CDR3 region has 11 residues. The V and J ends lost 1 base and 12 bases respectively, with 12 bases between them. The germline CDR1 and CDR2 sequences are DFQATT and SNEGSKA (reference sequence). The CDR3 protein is CSARVLAGNTF. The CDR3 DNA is TGCAGTGCTAGAGTGCTAGCTGGAAACACCTTC.